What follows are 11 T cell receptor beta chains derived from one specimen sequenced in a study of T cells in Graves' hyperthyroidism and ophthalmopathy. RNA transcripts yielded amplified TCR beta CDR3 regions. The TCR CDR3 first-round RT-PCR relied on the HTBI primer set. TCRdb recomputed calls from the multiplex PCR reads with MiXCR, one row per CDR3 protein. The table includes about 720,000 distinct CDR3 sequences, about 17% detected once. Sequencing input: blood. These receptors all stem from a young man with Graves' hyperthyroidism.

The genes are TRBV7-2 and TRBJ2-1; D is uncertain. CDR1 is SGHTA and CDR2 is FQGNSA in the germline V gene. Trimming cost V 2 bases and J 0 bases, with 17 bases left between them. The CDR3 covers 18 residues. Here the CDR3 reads CASSLHRLGGSSYNEQFF. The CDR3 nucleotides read TGTGCCAGCAGCTTACATCGGTTGGGCGGTAGCTCCTACAATGAGCAGTTCTTC.

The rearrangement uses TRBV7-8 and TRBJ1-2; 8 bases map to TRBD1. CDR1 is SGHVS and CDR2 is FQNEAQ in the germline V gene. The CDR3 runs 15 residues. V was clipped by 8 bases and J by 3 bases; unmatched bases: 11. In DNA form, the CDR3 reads TGTGCCAGCGGCGGACAGGGCCTATCTCACTATGGCTACACCTTC. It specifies CASGGQGLSHYGYTF. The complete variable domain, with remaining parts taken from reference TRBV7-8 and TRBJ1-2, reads GAGVSQSPRYKVAKRGQDVALRCDPISGHVSLFWYQQALGQGPEFLTYFQNEAQLDKSGLPSDRFFAERPEGSVSTLKIQRTQQEDSAVYLCASGGQGLSHYGYTFGSGTRLTVV.

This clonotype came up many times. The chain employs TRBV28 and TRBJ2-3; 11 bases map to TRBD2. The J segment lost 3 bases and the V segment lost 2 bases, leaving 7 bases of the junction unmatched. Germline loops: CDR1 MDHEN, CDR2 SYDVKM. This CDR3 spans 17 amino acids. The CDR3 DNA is TGTGCCAGCAGTTTAGGTGGTAGCGGGAGGGCGACAGATACGCAGTATTTT. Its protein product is CASSLGGSGRATDTQYF.

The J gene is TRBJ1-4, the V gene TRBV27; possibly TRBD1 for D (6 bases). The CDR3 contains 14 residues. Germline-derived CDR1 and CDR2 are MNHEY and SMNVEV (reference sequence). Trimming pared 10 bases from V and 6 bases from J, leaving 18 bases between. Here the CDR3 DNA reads TGTGCCACCAGGGGACCCGGAGCCCATGAAAAACTGTTTTTT. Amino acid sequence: CATRGPGAHEKLFF.

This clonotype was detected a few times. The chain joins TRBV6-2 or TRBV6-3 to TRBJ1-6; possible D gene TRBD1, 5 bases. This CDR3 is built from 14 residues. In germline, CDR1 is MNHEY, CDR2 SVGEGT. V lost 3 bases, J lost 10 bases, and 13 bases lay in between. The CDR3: CASSYQGRRSPLHF. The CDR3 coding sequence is TGTGCCAGCAGTTATCAGGGAAGGCGCTCACCCCTCCACTTT.

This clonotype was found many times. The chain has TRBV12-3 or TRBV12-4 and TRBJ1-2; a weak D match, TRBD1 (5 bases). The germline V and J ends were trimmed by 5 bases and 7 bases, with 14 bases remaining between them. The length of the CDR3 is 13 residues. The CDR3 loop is CASSPQDLGGYTF. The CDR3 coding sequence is TGTGCCAGCAGTCCACAGGATCTAGGTGGCTACACCTTC.

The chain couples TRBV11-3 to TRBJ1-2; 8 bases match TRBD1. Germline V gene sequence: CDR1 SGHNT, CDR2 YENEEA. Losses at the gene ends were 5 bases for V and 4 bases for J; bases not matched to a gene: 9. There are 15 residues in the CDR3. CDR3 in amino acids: CASSPGTGYGYGYTF. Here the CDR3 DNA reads TGTGCCAGCAGCCCTGGGACAGGCTATGGCTATGGCTACACCTTC.

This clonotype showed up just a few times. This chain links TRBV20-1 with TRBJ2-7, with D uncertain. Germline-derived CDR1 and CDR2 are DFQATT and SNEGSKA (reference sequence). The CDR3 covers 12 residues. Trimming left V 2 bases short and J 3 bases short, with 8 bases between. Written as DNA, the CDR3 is TGCAGTGCTAGAAATGACATCTACGAGCAGTACTTC. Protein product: CSARNDIYEQYF.

The CDR3 DNA follows: TGTGCCTGGATCAATCTAGCGGGAGGACGGGATGAGCAGTTCTTC. It translates to CAWINLAGGRDEQFF. This chain links TRBV30 with TRBJ2-1, with 11 positions matching TRBD2. V lost 4 bases and J lost 8; bases outside the gene matches: 10. Germline-derived CDR1 and CDR2 are GTSNPN and SVGIG (reference sequence). The CDR3 has 15 residues.

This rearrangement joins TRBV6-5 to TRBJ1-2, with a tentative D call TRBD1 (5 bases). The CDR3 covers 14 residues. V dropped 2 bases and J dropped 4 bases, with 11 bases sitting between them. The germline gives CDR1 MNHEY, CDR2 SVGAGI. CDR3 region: CASSYRGYGYGYTF. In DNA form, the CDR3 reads TGTGCCAGCAGTTACAGGGGATACGGCTATGGCTACACCTTC.

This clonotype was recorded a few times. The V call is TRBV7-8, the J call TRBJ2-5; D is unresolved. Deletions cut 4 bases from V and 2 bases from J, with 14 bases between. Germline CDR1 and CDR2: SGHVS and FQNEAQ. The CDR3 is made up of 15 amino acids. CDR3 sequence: CASSSPDKTQETQYF. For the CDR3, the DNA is TGTGCCAGCAGCTCCCCCGATAAGACACAAGAGACCCAGTACTTC.